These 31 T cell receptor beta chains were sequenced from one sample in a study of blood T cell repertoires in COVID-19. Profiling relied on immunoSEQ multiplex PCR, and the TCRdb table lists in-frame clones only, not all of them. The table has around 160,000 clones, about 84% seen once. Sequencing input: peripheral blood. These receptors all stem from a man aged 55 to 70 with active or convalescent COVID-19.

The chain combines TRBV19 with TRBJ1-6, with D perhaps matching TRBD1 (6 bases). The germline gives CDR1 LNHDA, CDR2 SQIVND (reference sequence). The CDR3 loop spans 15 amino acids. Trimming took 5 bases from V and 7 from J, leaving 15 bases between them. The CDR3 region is CASSVTAGENSPLHF. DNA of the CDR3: TGTGCCAGTAGTGTTACGGCAGGGGAAAATTCACCCCTCCACTTT.

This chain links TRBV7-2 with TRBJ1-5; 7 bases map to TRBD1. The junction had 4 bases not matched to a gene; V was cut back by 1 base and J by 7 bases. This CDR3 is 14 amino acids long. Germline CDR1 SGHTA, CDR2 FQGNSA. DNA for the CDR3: TGTGCCAGCAGCTTAGAGGGCAGGGGGCAGCCCCAGCATTTT. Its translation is CASSLEGRGQPQHF.

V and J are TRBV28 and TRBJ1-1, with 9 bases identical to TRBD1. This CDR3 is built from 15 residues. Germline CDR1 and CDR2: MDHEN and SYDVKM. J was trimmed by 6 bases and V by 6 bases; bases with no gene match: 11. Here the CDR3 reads CASRRPGQGSAEAFF. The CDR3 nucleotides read TGTGCCAGCAGACGACCGGGACAGGGATCTGCTGAAGCTTTCTTT.

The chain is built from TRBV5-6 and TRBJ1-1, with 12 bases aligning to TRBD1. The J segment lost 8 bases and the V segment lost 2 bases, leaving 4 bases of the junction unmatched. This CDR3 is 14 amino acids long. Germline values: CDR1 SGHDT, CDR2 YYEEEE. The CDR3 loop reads CASSFGTGGAEAFF. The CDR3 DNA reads TGTGCCAGCAGCTTCGGGACAGGGGGCGCGGAAGCTTTCTTT.

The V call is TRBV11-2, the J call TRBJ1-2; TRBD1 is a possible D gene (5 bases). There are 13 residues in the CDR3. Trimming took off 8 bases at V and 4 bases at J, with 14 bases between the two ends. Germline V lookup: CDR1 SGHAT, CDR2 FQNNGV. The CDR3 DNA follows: TGTGCCAGCGCGCGGGACGCAGGCTATGGCTACACCTTC. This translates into CASARDAGYGYTF.

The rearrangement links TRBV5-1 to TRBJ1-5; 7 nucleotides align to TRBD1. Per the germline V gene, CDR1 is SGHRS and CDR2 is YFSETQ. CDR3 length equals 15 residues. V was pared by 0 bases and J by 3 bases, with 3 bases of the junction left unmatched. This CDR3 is CASSLAGQFNQPQHF. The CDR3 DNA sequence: TGCGCCAGCAGCTTGGCGGGACAGTTCAATCAGCCCCAGCATTTT.

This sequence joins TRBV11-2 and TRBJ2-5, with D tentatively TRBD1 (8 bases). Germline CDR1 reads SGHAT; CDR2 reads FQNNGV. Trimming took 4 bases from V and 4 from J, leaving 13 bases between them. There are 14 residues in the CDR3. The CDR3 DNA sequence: TGTGCCAGCAGCTCCACAGGGGGGGGAGAGACCCAGTACTTC. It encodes CASSSTGGGETQYF.

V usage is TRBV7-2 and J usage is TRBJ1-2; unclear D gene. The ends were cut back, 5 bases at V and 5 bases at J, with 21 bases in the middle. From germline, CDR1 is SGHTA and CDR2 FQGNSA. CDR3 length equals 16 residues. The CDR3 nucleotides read TGTGCCAGCAGCCCCCGCGGCGCCCCGCGAACTTATGGCTACACCTTC. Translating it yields CASSPRGAPRTYGYTF.

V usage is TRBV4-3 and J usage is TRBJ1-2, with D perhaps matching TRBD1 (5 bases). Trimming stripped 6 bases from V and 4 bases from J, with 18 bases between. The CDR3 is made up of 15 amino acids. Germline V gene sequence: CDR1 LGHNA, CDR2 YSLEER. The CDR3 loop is CASSEDGGMSYGYTF. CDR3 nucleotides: TGCGCCAGCAGTGAAGACGGGGGGATGAGCTATGGCTACACCTTC.

The CDR3 DNA is TGTGCCAGCAGCGGGCCACCGGGACAGGGTAACAATGAGCAGTTCTTC. Its protein is CASSGPPGQGNNEQFF. The gene calls are TRBV7-2 and TRBJ2-1; TRBD1 aligns across 9 bases. Losses at the gene ends were 5 bases for V and 5 bases for J; bases not matched to a gene: 10. The germline gives CDR1 SGHTA, CDR2 FQGNSA. This CDR3 is 16 amino acids long.

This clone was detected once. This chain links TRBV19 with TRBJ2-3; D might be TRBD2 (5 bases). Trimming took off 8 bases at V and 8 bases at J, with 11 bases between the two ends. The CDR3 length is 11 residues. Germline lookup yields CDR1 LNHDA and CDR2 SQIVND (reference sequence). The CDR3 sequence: CASVRGRTQYF. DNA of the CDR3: TGTGCCAGTGTTAGAGGGCGTACGCAGTATTTT.

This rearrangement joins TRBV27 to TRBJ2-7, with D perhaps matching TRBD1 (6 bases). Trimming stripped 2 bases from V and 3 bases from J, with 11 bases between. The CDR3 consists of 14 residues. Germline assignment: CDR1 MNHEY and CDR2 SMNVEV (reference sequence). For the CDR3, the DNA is TGTGCCAGCAGTTTAACAAGGGGGAGCTACGAGCAGTACTTC. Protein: CASSLTRGSYEQYF.

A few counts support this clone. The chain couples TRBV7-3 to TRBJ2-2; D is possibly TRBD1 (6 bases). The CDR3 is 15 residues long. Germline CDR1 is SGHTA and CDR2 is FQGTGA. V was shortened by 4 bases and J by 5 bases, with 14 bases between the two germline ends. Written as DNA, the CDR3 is TGTGCCAGCAGCTACGCCGGGACACAGACCGGGGAGCTGTTTTTT. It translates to CASSYAGTQTGELFF.

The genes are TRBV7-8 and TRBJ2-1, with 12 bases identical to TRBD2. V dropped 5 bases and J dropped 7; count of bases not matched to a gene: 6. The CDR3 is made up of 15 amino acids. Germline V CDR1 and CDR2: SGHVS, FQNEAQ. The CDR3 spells CASSPTSGRGNEQFF. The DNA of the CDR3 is TGTGCCAGCAGCCCGACTAGCGGGAGAGGAAATGAGCAGTTCTTC.

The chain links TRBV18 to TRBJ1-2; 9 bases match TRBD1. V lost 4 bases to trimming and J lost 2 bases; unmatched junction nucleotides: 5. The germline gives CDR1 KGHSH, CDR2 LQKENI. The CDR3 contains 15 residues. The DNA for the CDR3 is TGTGCCAGCTCACTGGGACAGGGAAGGAACTATGGCTACACCTTC. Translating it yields CASSLGQGRNYGYTF.

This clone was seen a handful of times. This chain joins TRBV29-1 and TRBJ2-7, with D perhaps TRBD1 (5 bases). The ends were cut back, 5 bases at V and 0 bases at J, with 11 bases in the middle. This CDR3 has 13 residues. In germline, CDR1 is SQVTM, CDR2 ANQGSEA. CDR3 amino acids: CSVSSTASYEQYF. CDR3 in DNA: TGCAGCGTTTCCTCGACAGCCTCCTACGAGCAGTACTTC.

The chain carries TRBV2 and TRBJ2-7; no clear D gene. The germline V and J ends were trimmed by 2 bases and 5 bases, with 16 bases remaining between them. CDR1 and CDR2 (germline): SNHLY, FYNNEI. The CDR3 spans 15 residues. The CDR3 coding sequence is TGTGCCAGCAGTGAATCGGCGGTCCCCCTGGACGAGCAGTACTTC. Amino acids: CASSESAVPLDEQYF.

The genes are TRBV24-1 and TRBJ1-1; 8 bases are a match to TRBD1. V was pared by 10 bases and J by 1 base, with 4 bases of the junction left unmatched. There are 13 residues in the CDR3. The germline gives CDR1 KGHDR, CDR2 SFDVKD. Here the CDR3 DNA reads TGTGCCACACAAGGACAGGGGAACACTGAAGCTTTCTTT. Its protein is CATQGQGNTEAFF.

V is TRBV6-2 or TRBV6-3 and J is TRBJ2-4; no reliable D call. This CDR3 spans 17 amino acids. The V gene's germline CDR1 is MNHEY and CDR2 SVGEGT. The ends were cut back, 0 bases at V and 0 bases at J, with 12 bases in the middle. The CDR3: CASSYSVAVVAKNIQYF. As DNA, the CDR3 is TGTGCCAGCAGTTACTCGGTTGCGGTGGTAGCCAAAAACATTCAGTACTTC.

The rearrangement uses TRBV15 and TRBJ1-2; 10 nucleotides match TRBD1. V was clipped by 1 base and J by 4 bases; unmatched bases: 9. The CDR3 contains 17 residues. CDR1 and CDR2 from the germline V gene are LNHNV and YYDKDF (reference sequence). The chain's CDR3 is CATSRGFSGQGGYGYTF. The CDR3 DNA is TGTGCCACCAGCAGAGGGTTCTCCGGACAGGGGGGCTATGGCTACACCTTC. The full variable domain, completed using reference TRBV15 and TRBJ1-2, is DAMVIQNPRYQVTQFGKPVTLSCSQTLNHNVMYWYQQKSSQAPKLLFHYYDKDFNNEADTPDNFQSRRPNTSFCFLDIRSPGLGDTAMYLCATSRGFSGQGGYGYTFGSGTRLTVV.

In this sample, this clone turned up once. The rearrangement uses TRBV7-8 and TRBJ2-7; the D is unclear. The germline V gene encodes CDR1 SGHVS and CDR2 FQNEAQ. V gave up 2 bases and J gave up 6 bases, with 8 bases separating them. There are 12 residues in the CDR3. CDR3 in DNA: TGTGCCAGCAGCTTAAGCATGGTCGAGCAGTACTTC. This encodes CASSLSMVEQYF. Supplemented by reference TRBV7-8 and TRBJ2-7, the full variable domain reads GAGVSQSPRYKVAKRGQDVALRCDPISGHVSLFWYQQALGQGPEFLTYFQNEAQLDKSGLPSDRFFAERPEGSVSTLKIQRTQQEDSAVYLCASSLSMVEQYFGPGTRLTVT.

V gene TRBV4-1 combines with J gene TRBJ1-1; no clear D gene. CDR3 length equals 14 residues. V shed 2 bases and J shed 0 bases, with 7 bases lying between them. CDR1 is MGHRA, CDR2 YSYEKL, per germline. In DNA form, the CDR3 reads TGCGCCAGCAGCCAACCGGGAGTGAACACTGAAGCTTTCTTT. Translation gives CASSQPGVNTEAFF.

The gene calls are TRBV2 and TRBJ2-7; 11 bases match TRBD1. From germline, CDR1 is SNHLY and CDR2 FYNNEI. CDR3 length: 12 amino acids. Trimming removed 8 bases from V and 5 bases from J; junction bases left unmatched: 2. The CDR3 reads CASRDRGNEQYF. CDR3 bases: TGTGCCAGCCGGGACAGGGGGAACGAGCAGTACTTC.

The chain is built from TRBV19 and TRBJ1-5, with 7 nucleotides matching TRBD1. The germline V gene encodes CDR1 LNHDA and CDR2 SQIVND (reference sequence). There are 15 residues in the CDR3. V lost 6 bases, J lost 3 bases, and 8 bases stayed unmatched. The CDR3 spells CASRPGQTFNQPQHF. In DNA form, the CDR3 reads TGTGCCAGTAGACCGGGACAGACCTTCAATCAGCCCCAGCATTTT.

CDR3 coding DNA: TGCGCCAGCAGCCACGGATCGGGACGGACAGGTTTAATTGGAAACACCATATATTTT. Amino acids: CASSHGSGRTGLIGNTIYF. The rearrangement uses TRBV4-1 and TRBJ1-3; 7 bases map to TRBD1. The CDR3 consists of 19 residues. V lost 3 bases to trimming and J lost 3 bases; unmatched junction nucleotides: 17. Germline-derived CDR1 and CDR2 are MGHRA and YSYEKL.

CDR3 protein: CASSPLLAGGGEQFF. The CDR3 DNA is TGTGCCAGCAGCCCACTTCTAGCGGGAGGGGGGGAGCAGTTCTTC. The V call is TRBV6-5, the J call TRBJ2-1, with 12 positions matching TRBD2. Germline CDR1 reads MNHEY; CDR2 reads SVGAGI. J was trimmed by 10 bases and V by 6 bases; bases with no gene match: 10. The CDR3 is 15 amino acids.

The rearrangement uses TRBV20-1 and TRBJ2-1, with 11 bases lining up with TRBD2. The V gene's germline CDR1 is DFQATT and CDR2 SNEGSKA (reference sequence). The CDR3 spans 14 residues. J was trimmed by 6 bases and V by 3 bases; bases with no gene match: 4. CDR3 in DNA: TGCAGTGCTAGTCGACTAGCGGGATTCAATGAGCAGTTCTTC. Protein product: CSASRLAGFNEQFF.

The CDR3 DNA follows: TGCAGCGTCGGTCTAAGCTCTGGAAACACCATATATTTT. Its protein product is CSVGLSSGNTIYF. The chain has TRBV29-1 and TRBJ1-3; D gene unclear. Germline CDR1 and CDR2: SQVTM and ANQGSEA. The CDR3 sequence is 13 residues long. Trimming stripped 6 bases from V and 0 bases from J, with 9 bases between.

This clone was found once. The CDR3 DNA reads TGTGCCAGCAGTTCCTTAGCGGGAAATAATGAGCAGTTCTTC. Translating gives CASSSLAGNNEQFF. The rearrangement uses TRBV2 and TRBJ2-1; 8 nucleotides align to TRBD2. Germline V gives CDR1 SNHLY, CDR2 FYNNEI. The CDR3 has 14 residues. The ends lost 5 bases at V and 7 bases at J; junction bases unmatched: 7.

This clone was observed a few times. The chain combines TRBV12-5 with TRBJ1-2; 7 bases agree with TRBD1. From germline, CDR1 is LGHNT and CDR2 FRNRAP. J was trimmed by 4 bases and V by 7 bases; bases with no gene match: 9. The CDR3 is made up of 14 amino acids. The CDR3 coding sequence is TGTGCTAGTGCCTTAGGGGGACAGAGCTATGGCTACACCTTC. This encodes CASALGGQSYGYTF.

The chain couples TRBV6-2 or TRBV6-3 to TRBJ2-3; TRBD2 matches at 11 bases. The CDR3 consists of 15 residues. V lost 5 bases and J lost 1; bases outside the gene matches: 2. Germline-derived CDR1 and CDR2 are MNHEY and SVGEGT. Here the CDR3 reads CASSLGLAGTDTQYF. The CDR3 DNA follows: TGTGCCAGCAGTCTGGGACTAGCGGGCACAGATACGCAGTATTTT.